Listed here are 18 T cell receptor beta chains from one sample, sequenced in a study of blood T cell repertoires in COVID-19. Sequencing was performed with immunoSEQ multiplex PCR; in TCRdb, only in-frame clones are kept and a portion is missing. The sample consists of approximately 93,000 clones, about 91% of them appearing once. Sequencing input: peripheral blood. These receptors were obtained from a man aged 60 to 69 with acute or convalescent COVID-19.

The count of this clone is one. V usage is TRBV6-4 and J usage is TRBJ2-2; 9 bases fit TRBD2. V shed 5 bases and J 4 bases; nucleotides not matched to a gene: 5. This CDR3 comprises 15 residues. Germline assignment: CDR1 MRHNA and CDR2 SNTAGT. CDR3 protein: CASSRSGSLTGELFF. CDR3 DNA sequence: TGTGCCAGCAGTCGTAGCGGGAGCCTCACCGGGGAGCTGTTTTTT.

The chain employs TRBV5-4 and TRBJ1-4, with TRBD1 matching 11 bases. The CDR3 runs to 15 residues. Per the germline V gene, CDR1 is SGHNT and CDR2 is YYREEE (reference sequence). V dropped 3 bases and J dropped 16; count of bases not matched to a gene: 14. The chain's CDR3 is CASSWTPRDRGDSFF. CDR3 bases: TGTGCCAGCAGCTGGACTCCAAGGGACAGGGGGGATTCGTTTTTT.

The chain joins TRBV5-1 to TRBJ2-5, with 12 bases identical to TRBD2. The germline V gene has CDR1 SGHRS and CDR2 YFSETQ. This CDR3 contains 15 residues. After removal of 2 bases from V and 4 bases from J, the junction contained 3 bases not matched to a gene. CDR3 bases: TGCGCCAGCAGCTTTACACTAGCGGGAGGAGAGACCCAGTACTTC. Encoded protein: CASSFTLAGGETQYF.

This clone has only a few counts. This chain links TRBV5-1 with TRBJ2-1, with 8 bases matching TRBD2. This CDR3 has 14 amino acids. Per the germline V gene, CDR1 is SGHRS and CDR2 is YFSETQ. V shed 4 bases, J shed 7 bases, and the junction held 7 bases outside the gene matches. This CDR3 is CASSVVGGENEQFF. The CDR3 DNA follows: TGCGCCAGCAGCGTAGTCGGGGGGGAAAATGAGCAGTTCTTC.

The table lists this clone with a few counts. The J gene is TRBJ2-1, the V gene TRBV3-1 (or the pseudogene TRBV3-2), with D possibly TRBD2 on 5 matching bases. CDR1 is LGHDT, CDR2 YNNKEL, per germline (reference sequence). The CDR3 is 16 residues long. V shed 2 bases and J shed 3 bases, with 14 bases lying between them. Written as DNA, the CDR3 is TGTGCCAGCAGCCAACTTCCGAGCGGCCTCTACAATGAGCAGTTCTTC. Translated: CASSQLPSGLYNEQFF.

The chain has TRBV2 and TRBJ2-3, with 8 bases fitting TRBD1. V trimming: 6 bases; J trimming: 8 bases; junction bases outside the gene matches: 7. Germline-derived CDR1 and CDR2 are SNHLY and FYNNEI. This CDR3 spans 13 amino acids. This CDR3 reads CASSGDRGGTQYF. CDR3 coding DNA: TGTGCCAGCAGCGGCGACAGGGGTGGTACGCAGTATTTT. The full variable domain, rest sourced from reference TRBV2 and TRBJ2-3, is EPEVTQTPSHQVTQMGQEVILRCVPISNHLYFYWYRQILGQKVEFLVSFYNNEISEKSEIFDDQFSVERPDGSNFTLKIRSTKLEDSAMYFCASSGDRGGTQYFGPGTRLTVL.

The chain combines TRBV2 with TRBJ2-7; TRBD2 matches at 11 bases. Germline V gene sequence: CDR1 SNHLY, CDR2 FYNNEI. The CDR3 has 15 amino acids. The J segment lost 6 bases and the V segment lost 2 bases, leaving 6 bases of the junction unmatched. The CDR3 spells CASSESLAGVAEQYF. The DNA for the CDR3 is TGTGCCAGCAGTGAATCACTAGCGGGAGTGGCCGAGCAGTACTTC.

This chain uses TRBV9 with TRBJ2-3; 12 nucleotides align to TRBD1. The CDR3 has 19 amino acids. Trimming took 3 bases from V and 0 from J; bases not matched to a gene: 11. Germline values: CDR1 SGDLS, CDR2 YYNGEE. The CDR3 coding sequence is TGTGCCAGCAGCGCGGGACAGGGGGCGAGCCTCTCTAGCACAGATACGCAGTATTTT. This sequence encodes CASSAGQGASLSSTDTQYF.

The chain couples TRBV3-1 (or the pseudogene TRBV3-2) to TRBJ1-1; a possible D gene is TRBD1 (5 bases). This CDR3 has 16 amino acids. Per the germline V gene, CDR1 is LGHDT and CDR2 is YNNKEL (reference sequence). Trimming pared 0 bases from V and 1 base from J, leaving 12 bases between. CDR3 region: CASSQDRGRPNTEAFF. CDR3 in DNA: TGTGCCAGCAGCCAAGATAGGGGCAGGCCGAACACTGAAGCTTTCTTT.

V gene TRBV5-1 combines with J gene TRBJ1-1; TRBD1 might be the D (5 bases). V was pared by 4 bases and J by 9 bases, with 16 bases between. Germline CDR1 SGHRS, CDR2 YFSETQ. The CDR3 loop spans 13 amino acids. CDR3 sequence (DNA): TGCGCCAGCAGCGAAAACGCCCCAGGGAAAGCTTTCTTT. This codes for CASSENAPGKAFF.

This rearrangement joins TRBV19 to TRBJ1-3; no clear D gene. The CDR3 covers 13 residues. V lost 10 bases and J lost 6, with 16 bases in between. Per the germline V gene, CDR1 is LNHDA and CDR2 is SQIVND (reference sequence). In DNA, the CDR3 is TGTGCCACCACGGACGGGATTCCAAACACCATATATTTT. Amino acids: CATTDGIPNTIYF.

The chain recombines TRBV12-3 or TRBV12-4 with TRBJ2-1, with D tentatively TRBD1 (6 bases). V was trimmed by 6 bases and J by 4 bases, leaving 10 bases between them. This CDR3 region has 13 residues. In DNA form, the CDR3 reads TGTGCCAGCAGACCAGGACAGTACAATGAGCAGTTCTTC. It yields the protein CASRPGQYNEQFF.

This clone was seen only once. The J gene is TRBJ1-6, the V gene TRBV5-1; D gene unclear. This CDR3 is 15 amino acids long. V gave up 7 bases and J gave up 7 bases, with 18 bases separating them. The germline CDR1 and CDR2 sequences are SGHRS and YFSETQ. CDR3 sequence reads: CASGPFGRGNSPLHF. The CDR3 DNA reads as TGCGCCAGCGGCCCCTTCGGAAGAGGGAATTCACCCCTCCACTTT.

The sample holds one count of this clone. V and J are TRBV5-1 and TRBJ2-3, with 7 bases that match TRBD2. The CDR3 covers 17 residues. V lost 2 bases, J lost 0 bases, and 9 bases stayed unmatched. CDR1 and CDR2 (germline): SGHRS, YFSETQ. The CDR3 reads CASSFVSLAESTDTQYF. CDR3 DNA: TGCGCCAGCAGCTTTGTCAGTCTAGCGGAGAGCACAGATACGCAGTATTTT.

This chain connects TRBV30 to TRBJ2-3, with D possibly matching TRBD2 (5 bases). The CDR3 has 15 residues. Trimming stripped 2 bases from V and 1 base from J, with 13 bases between. CDR1 GTSNPN and CDR2 SVGIG come from the germline V gene (reference sequence). The chain's CDR3 is CAWSPDWRGTDTQYF. The CDR3 DNA reads TGTGCCTGGAGTCCAGACTGGCGGGGCACAGATACGCAGTATTTT.

The gene calls are TRBV5-1 and TRBJ1-1; D unresolved. The germline V and J ends were trimmed by 7 bases and 5 bases, with 15 bases remaining between them. The CDR3 runs 13 residues. Germline V gives CDR1 SGHRS, CDR2 YFSETQ. The DNA for the CDR3 is TGCGCCAGCTCGTCAGAAGGGAGGACTGAAGCTTTCTTT. It encodes CASSSEGRTEAFF.

The CDR3 DNA sequence: TGTGCCACCAGTGACCCCAAAACCGGGACAGGGAAGCAGTACTTC. Translating it yields CATSDPKTGTGKQYF. The chain uses TRBV24-1 and TRBJ2-7; 9 positions match TRBD1. The CDR3 has 15 residues. CDR1 and CDR2 (germline): KGHDR, SFDVKD. Trimming took 4 bases from V and 8 from J; bases not matched to a gene: 11.

The gene calls are TRBV6-6 and TRBJ2-3; TRBD2 aligns across 14 bases. Trimming cost V 6 bases and J 0 bases; bases outside gene matches: 2. CDR1 is MNHNY, CDR2 SVGAGI, per germline (reference sequence). The CDR3 consists of 16 residues. The CDR3 region has the DNA TGTGCCAGCAGGGGGACTAGCGGGGGAAGCACAGATACGCAGTATTTT. This gives the protein CASRGTSGGSTDTQYF.